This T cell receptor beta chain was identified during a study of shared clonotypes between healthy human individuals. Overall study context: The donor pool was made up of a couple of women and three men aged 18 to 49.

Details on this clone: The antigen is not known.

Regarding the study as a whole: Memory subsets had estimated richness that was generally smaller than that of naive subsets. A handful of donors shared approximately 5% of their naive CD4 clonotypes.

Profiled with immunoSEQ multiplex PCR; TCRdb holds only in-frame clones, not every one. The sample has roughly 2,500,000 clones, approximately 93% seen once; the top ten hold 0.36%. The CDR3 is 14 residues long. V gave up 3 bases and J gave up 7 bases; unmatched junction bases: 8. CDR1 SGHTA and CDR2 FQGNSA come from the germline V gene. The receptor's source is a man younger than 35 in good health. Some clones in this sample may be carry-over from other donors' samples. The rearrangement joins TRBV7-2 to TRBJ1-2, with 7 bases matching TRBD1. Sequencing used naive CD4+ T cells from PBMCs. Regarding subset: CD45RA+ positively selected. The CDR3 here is CASSFDRVGSGYTF. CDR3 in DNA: TGTGCCAGCAGCTTCGACAGGGTGGGTAGTGGCTACACCTTC.